This TCR beta chain came from a study of blood T cell repertoires in COVID-19. Whole-study context: COVID-19 samples, acute and convalescent, were from the United States, Italy and Spain. T cells, B-cell-depleted T cells, or PBMCs provided the cDNA or gDNA that served as material.

Sequenced by immunoSEQ multiplex PCR; TCRdb stores in-frame clones only, minus some. The table has about 180,000 clones, 65% to 90% seen once. This clone turned up a few times. V shed 0 bases, J shed 2 bases, and the junction held 5 bases outside the gene matches. Germline loops: CDR1 SGHRS, CDR2 YFSETQ. The CDR3 contains 16 residues. J is TRBJ1-2 and V is TRBV5-1; 9 bases map to TRBD1. Material: peripheral blood. This receptor was taken from a human donor in a cohort sampled during active COVID-19. The chain's CDR3 is CASSLDVQGANYGYTF. The DNA of the CDR3 is TGCGCCAGCAGCTTGGACGTACAGGGGGCAAACTATGGCTACACCTTC.